The source of this T cell receptor beta chain is a study of blood T cell repertoires in COVID-19. The wider study: In each case, the material was cDNA or gDNA derived from T cells, B-cell-depleted T cells, or PBMCs.

The CDR3 runs 13 residues. CDR1 KGHSY and CDR2 FQNENV come from the germline V gene. Trimming removed 0 bases at V and 7 bases at J, with 7 bases between. The study assigned cohorts using participant-reported clinical history. Recovered Cohort 3 donors showed two negative PCRs, clearance, or symptom resolution. This clone was seen once. In the authors' methods: Amplification with reference gene primers provided the estimates of nucleated cell counts. The protocol was immunoSEQ multiplex PCR, while the TCRdb copy is restricted to in-frame clones and leaves out a portion. V and J calls and clone size are those listed in that table; D and trimming were worked out from the DNA. The data show approximately 230,000 clones, with just over 90% seen just once and over 1.5% held by the top ten.

The chain couples TRBV16 to TRBJ2-1, with D hard to call. Source material: PBMCs or T cells enriched from blood (not recorded which). This TCR was sampled from a woman aged 18-35 years who had recovered from COVID-19. Here the CDR3 reads CASSQSIRNEQFF. CDR3 in DNA: TGTGCCAGCAGCCAATCAATCAGGAATGAGCAGTTCTTC.